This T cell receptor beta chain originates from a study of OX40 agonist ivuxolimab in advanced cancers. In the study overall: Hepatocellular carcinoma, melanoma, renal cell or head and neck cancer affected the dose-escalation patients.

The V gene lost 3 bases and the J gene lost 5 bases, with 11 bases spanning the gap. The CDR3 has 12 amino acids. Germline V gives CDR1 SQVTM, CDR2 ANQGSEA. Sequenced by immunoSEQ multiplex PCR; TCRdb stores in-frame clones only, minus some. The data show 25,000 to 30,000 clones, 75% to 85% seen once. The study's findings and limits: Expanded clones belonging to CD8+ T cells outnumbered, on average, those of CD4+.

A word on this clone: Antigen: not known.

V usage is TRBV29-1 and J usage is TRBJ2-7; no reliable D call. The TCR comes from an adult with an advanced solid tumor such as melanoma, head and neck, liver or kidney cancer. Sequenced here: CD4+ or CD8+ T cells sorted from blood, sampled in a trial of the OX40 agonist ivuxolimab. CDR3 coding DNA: TGCAGCGTTGATTGGGGTTTCAACGAGCAGTACTTC. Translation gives CSVDWGFNEQYF.